This T cell receptor beta chain stems from a study of blood T cell repertoires in COVID-19. Overall study: Italy, Spain and the United States were the sources of the convalescent and acute COVID-19 samples. The analysed material was cDNA or gDNA that came from T cells, B-cell-depleted T cells, or PBMCs.

This clone came up a few times. Original analysis: Estimates of nucleated cell counts were drawn from the amplification of reference gene primers. Generated by immunoSEQ multiplex PCR, the TCRdb table keeps only in-frame clones and is missing some. V and J calls and clone size are copied from that table; D and trimming were computed from the DNA. Of over 120,000 clones detected, around 72% appear once; the ten largest clones hold about 2%. V was clipped by 4 bases and J by 6 bases; unmatched bases: 6. Germline V CDR1 and CDR2: LGHNA, YNFKEQ. The length of the CDR3 is 16 residues. The J gene is TRBJ2-3, the V gene TRBV4-2; 14 nucleotides match TRBD2. The sample comprised peripheral blood. The source of this sequence is a woman in her sixties with acute or convalescent COVID-19. The CDR3 loop is CASSLGTSGRWDTQYF. CDR3 bases: TGTGCCAGCAGCCTCGGGACTAGCGGGAGATGGGATACGCAGTATTTT.